Listed below are T cell receptor beta chains from one sample, sequenced in a study of beta chain features in type 1 diabetes. Profiled with immunoSEQ multiplex PCR; TCRdb holds only in-frame clones, not every one. The sample has 200,000 to 300,000 clones, around a quarter seen once. The sequenced material came from central memory CD4+ T cells from blood. The receptors were sampled from a man aged 25-40 years in good health. Both conserved end residues are part of each CDR3. The D gene is left open where the match is weak. A row's size may be missing; if present it is once, few, many or a size class.

size	D	V	J	DNA	CDR3
many	.	TRBV15	TRBJ2-5	TGTGCCACCAGCAGAGAGAGAAGAGAGACCCAGTACTTC	CATSRERRETQYF
few	TRBD2	TRBV4-2	TRBJ2-2	TGTGCCAGCAGCCAAGAGGTACTAGCGGGGCGTACCGGGGAGCTGTTTTTT	CASSQEVLAGRTGELFF
.	TRBD1	TRBV27	TRBJ1-2	TGTGCCAGCAGTTTCCGGACAGGGGGCGATGGCTACACCTTC	CASSFRTGGDGYTF
.	.	TRBV14	TRBJ2-2	TGTGCCAGCAGCCCAATGGGGCGGAACACCGGGGAGCTGTTTTTT	CASSPMGRNTGELFF
.	.	TRBV18	TRBJ2-2	TGTGCCAGCCCCAAGAACACCGGGGAGCTGTTTTTT	CASPKNTGELFF
many	.	TRBV4-3	TRBJ2-3	TGCGCCAGCAGCCAAGAAGTCGGCCCAGATACGCAGTATTTT	CASSQEVGPDTQYF
few	.	TRBV30	TRBJ2-1	TGTGCCTGGAGTGGGGCCCCAGGCCGAGCCTACAATGAGCAGTTCTTC	CAWSGAPGRAYNEQFF
.	.	TRBV7-2	TRBJ2-5	TGTGCCAGCAGCCCTGCGAGGATGGGAGAGACCCAGTACTTC	CASSPARMGETQYF
.	.	TRBV6-4	TRBJ2-3	TGTGCCAGCAGTGTCTCAGGGTTTAGCACAGATACGCAGTATTTT	CASSVSGFSTDTQYF
few	TRBD2	TRBV29-1	TRBJ2-1	TGCAGCGTAGGGAGCGGGGGGCAGTCTCGACAGTTCTTC	CSVGSGGQSRQFF
few	.	TRBV5-1	TRBJ1-1	TGCGCCAGCAGCTTAATCCCACAGGGTGTTACAACTGAAGCTTTCTTT	CASSLIPQGVTTEAFF
.	.	TRBV28	TRBJ2-7	TGTGCCAGCAGTCTCTCGGGGTACGAGCAGTACTTC	CASSLSGYEQYF
.	.	TRBV4-3	TRBJ2-7	TGCGCCAGCAGCCACGAGCAGTACTTC	CASSHEQYF
few	TRBD1	TRBV7-2	TRBJ1-2	TGTGCCAGCAGTTCCTCAGGGGGGACCTATGGCTACACCTTC	CASSSSGGTYGYTF
few	.	TRBV7-8	TRBJ2-7	TGTGCCAGCAGCTTTGGGGTCTACGAGCAGTACTTC	CASSFGVYEQYF
few	TRBD2	TRBV30	TRBJ2-1	TGTGCCCGGAGCAGCGGGAGCTCCTACAATGAGCAGTTCTTC	CARSSGSSYNEQFF
.	TRBD2	TRBV7-8	TRBJ2-1	TGTGCCAGCAGCTTAAAGGGACTAGCGGGGATGGATGAGCAGTTCTTC	CASSLKGLAGMDEQFF
.	TRBD1	TRBV5-1	TRBJ1-2	TGCGCCAGCAGCCACGGGACAGGTAGTAACTATGGCTACACCTTC	CASSHGTGSNYGYTF
few	TRBD2	TRBV11-2	TRBJ2-5	TGTGCCAGCAGCCTTAGCGGGGGGCAAGAGACCCAGTACTTC	CASSLSGGQETQYF
many	TRBD1	TRBV7-2	TRBJ2-3	TGTGCCAGCAGCGCTACGGGACAGGGCGTAGATACGCAGTATTTT	CASSATGQGVDTQYF
.	.	TRBV29-1	TRBJ2-5	TGCAGCGTTGAATTGGGGGCGACGGTCCAAGAGACCCAGTACTTC	CSVELGATVQETQYF
few	.	TRBV28	TRBJ2-7	TGTGCCAGTAACCCAGTAATCTCCTACGAGCAGTACTTC	CASNPVISYEQYF
.	.	TRBV15	TRBJ2-6	TGTGCCACATCGCCCGCAGGGAACTTAAGGGGGGCCAACGTCCTGACTTTC	CATSPAGNLRGANVLTF
few	.	TRBV7-2	TRBJ2-7	TGTGCCAGCAGCTTAGTTTCGGCATCGTACGAGCAGTACTTC	CASSLVSASYEQYF
few	.	TRBV29-1	TRBJ1-1	TGCAGCGATCGCTCTCAGGGATGGACTGAAGCTTTCTTT	CSDRSQGWTEAFF
.	.	TRBV7-2	TRBJ1-3	TGTGCCAGCAGCTTGAGTGGAAACACCATATATTTT	CASSLSGNTIYF
many	TRBD1	TRBV19	TRBJ1-2	TGTGCCAGTAGGACCGGACAGGCGGGCTACACCTTC	CASRTGQAGYTF
.	.	TRBV6-6	TRBJ2-3	TGTGCCAGCAGGGCAACGGGGCGCACAGATACGCAGTATTTT	CASRATGRTDTQYF
.	TRBD2	TRBV9	TRBJ2-5	TGTGCCAGCAGCGTAGGGTCTAGCGGGGGAACTTTAGAGACCCAGTACTTC	CASSVGSSGGTLETQYF
.	.	TRBV9	TRBJ2-2	TGTGCCAGCAGCGTAGAGGTTACGCGTACCGGGGAGCTGTTTTTT	CASSVEVTRTGELFF
.	.	TRBV28	TRBJ2-1	TGTGCCAGCAGCCCTCGCCGGGCCTGGCGGCAAAACAATGAGCAGTTCTTC	CASSPRRAWRQNNEQFF
few	.	TRBV30	TRBJ2-3	TGTGCCTGGAGTGGCAGGGGAGATACGCAGTATTTT	CAWSGRGDTQYF
.	.	TRBV28	TRBJ2-5	TGTGCCAGCAGTTTATATACTAGCCAAGAGACCCAGTACTTC	CASSLYTSQETQYF
few	.	TRBV4-1	TRBJ1-2	TGCGCCAGCAGCCATCTTCAGACCGGGAGAGGCTACACCTTC	CASSHLQTGRGYTF
few	TRBD1	TRBV18	TRBJ2-5	TGTGCCAGTTCGTCCGGGACAGGGGGCCGAGAGACCCAGTACTTC	CASSSGTGGRETQYF
.	.	TRBV18	TRBJ2-1	TGTGCCAGCTCCGAAGGGGGGGCCGCTTCCTACAATGAGCAGTTCTTC	CASSEGGAASYNEQFF
.	TRBD2	TRBV7-9	TRBJ2-1	TGTGCCAGCAGCCCGCAGAGCGGGATCGGTGCTGAGCAGTTCTTC	CASSPQSGIGAEQFF
.	TRBD1	TRBV5-4	TRBJ2-2	TGTGCCAGCAGGTCCCGGACAGGGAACACCGGGGAGCTGTTTTTT	CASRSRTGNTGELFF
.	.	TRBV29-1	TRBJ2-3	TGCAGCGTTGGAGCGCCGGGACCAGATACGCAGTATTTT	CSVGAPGPDTQYF
.	.	TRBV11-2	TRBJ2-7	TGTGCCAGCAGCTTAGACCGGAGCTCCTACGAGCAGTACTTC	CASSLDRSSYEQYF
many	TRBD2	TRBV28	TRBJ2-1	TGTGCCAGCAGCCCCTTCGAGACTAGCGGGAGGGGGGGCTCCTACAATGAGCAGTTCTTC	CASSPFETSGRGGSYNEQFF
few	.	TRBV19	TRBJ2-3	TGTGCCAGTAGTACTTCGCGGTCCAGCCCAGTCACAGATACGCAGTATTTT	CASSTSRSSPVTDTQYF
few	.	TRBV29-1	TRBJ2-5	TGCAGCGGACTAGAAGCCCAAGAGACCCAGTACTTC	CSGLEAQETQYF
few	.	TRBV6-6	TRBJ2-7	TGTGCCAGCAGAACCCAGGGGGGAGGGGGCTACGAGCAGTACTTC	CASRTQGGGGYEQYF
.	.	TRBV7-2	TRBJ2-7	TGTGCCAGCAGCCTTACTCGGACAGATACATACGAGCAGTACTTC	CASSLTRTDTYEQYF
.	TRBD1	TRBV7-9	TRBJ2-1	TGTGCCAGCAGCTTAGGGACAGGATATTGGGAACGGTTCTTC	CASSLGTGYWERFF
few	.	TRBV29-1	TRBJ1-2	TGCAGCGTTGACAGGGCCAACTATGGCTACACCTTC	CSVDRANYGYTF
few	.	TRBV6-6	TRBJ2-7	TGTGCCAGCAGCCTGGACGGGTCCTACGAGCAGTACTTC	CASSLDGSYEQYF
few	.	TRBV4-2	TRBJ2-3	TGTGCCAGCAGCCAAGACGAAAAAACCACAGATACGCAGTATTTT	CASSQDEKTTDTQYF
.	TRBD2	TRBV9	TRBJ2-1	TGTGCCAGCAGCGCAGGGACTAGCGGGAGGGTAGATCATGAGAAGTTCTTC	CASSAGTSGRVDHEKFF
few	TRBD2	TRBV29-1	TRBJ2-3	TGCAGCACCTCCAATCTAGCGGGAGGAGATACGCAGTATTTT	CSTSNLAGGDTQYF
.	.	TRBV7-2	TRBJ2-3	TGTGCCAGCAGCTCCACTGGCACAGATACGCAGTATTTT	CASSSTGTDTQYF
.	.	TRBV11-2	TRBJ2-4	TGTGCCAGCAGCTTGGGGACCCTCCCCAAAAACATTCAGTACTTC	CASSLGTLPKNIQYF
few	TRBD1	TRBV27	TRBJ1-6	TGTGCCACCTTCGCCGGGACAGGGTATTCACCCCTCCACTTT	CATFAGTGYSPLHF
few	.	TRBV5-5	TRBJ1-1	TGTGCCAGCAGCTTGGCGCAGGATGGGTCCACTGAAGCTTTCTTT	CASSLAQDGSTEAFF
.	TRBD1	TRBV4-3	TRBJ2-1	TGCGCCAGCAGCCAGCCGACAGGGATCGATGAGCAGTTCTTC	CASSQPTGIDEQFF
many	.	TRBV18	TRBJ2-7	TGTGCCAGCTCACCGCAAAGGGCCTACGAGCAGTACTTC	CASSPQRAYEQYF
many	.	TRBV7-9	TRBJ2-1	TGTGCCAGCAGCCCGGACGTTGAGCAGTTCTTC	CASSPDVEQFF
.	TRBD1	TRBV30	TRBJ2-7	TGTGCCTGGGCGGACAGGGCCCCTGAGCAGTACTTC	CAWADRAPEQYF
few	.	TRBV7-9	TRBJ2-1	TGTGCCAGCAGCCACGCCACGGGCGGGTACAATGAGCAGTTCTTC	CASSHATGGYNEQFF